The present entry profiles one T cell receptor beta chain with its context. The sample originates from a study of Ad26.COV2.S vaccination and SARS-CoV-2 variants. The table came from immunoSEQ multiplex PCR; TCRdb's copy has only in-frame clones and leaves some out. The sample holds hundreds of thousands of clones, 70% to 90% seen once. Treatment specified: around 19 received Ad26.COV2.S at low or high dose, single or two shots; about 5 received placebo; per-sample allocation not given. Collection of samples fell on day 63 after the first vaccine or placebo injection. It was an adult aged 18-55 years in Boston who was the donor. The clonotype was recovered from a person aged 18-65 years who received the Ad26.COV2.S COVID-19 vaccine or a placebo. The sample consisted of peripheral blood, taken in a trial of Ad26.COV2.S vaccine versus placebo.

The CDR3 is CASSQAPGTSDDTQYF. The CDR3 coding sequence is TGTGCCAGCAGCCAAGCCCCCGGGACTAGCGACGATACGCAGTATTTT. The V gene is TRBV3-1 (or the pseudogene TRBV3-2), the J gene TRBJ2-3, with 10 bases identical to TRBD2. Germline lookup yields CDR1 LGHDT and CDR2 YNNKEL (reference sequence). The trim removed 1 base at V and 6 bases at J, leaving 7 bases unmatched. The CDR3 sequence is 16 residues long.